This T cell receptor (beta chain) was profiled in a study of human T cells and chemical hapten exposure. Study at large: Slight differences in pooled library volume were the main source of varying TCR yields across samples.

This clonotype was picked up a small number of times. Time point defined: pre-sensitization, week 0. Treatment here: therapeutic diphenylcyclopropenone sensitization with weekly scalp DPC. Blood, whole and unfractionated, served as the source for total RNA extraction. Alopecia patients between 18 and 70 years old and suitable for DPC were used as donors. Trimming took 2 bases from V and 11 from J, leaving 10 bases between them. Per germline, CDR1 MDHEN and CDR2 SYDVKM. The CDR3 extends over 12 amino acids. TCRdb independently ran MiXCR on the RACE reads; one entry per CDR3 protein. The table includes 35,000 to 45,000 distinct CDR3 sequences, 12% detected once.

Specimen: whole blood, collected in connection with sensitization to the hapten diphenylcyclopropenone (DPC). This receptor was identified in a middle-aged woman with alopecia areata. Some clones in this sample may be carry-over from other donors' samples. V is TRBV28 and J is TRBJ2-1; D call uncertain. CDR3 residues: CASSLPPRQQFF. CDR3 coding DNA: TGTGCCAGCAGTTTACCCCCCCGTCAGCAGTTCTTC. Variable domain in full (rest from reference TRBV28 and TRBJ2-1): DVKVTQSSRYLVKRTGEKVFLECVQDMDHENMFWYRQDPGLGLRLIYFSYDVKMKEKGDIPEGYSVSREKKERFSLILESASTNQTSMYLCASSLPPRQQFFGPGTRLTVL.